This T cell receptor beta chain was identified during a study of follicular helper T cells after annual influenza vaccination. The CDR3 is 13 residues long. Deletions cut 4 bases from V and 2 bases from J, with 5 bases between. Germline V gives CDR1 SNHLY, CDR2 FYNNEI. Some clones are missing from TCRdb's copy, which holds only in-frame ones; the method was immunoSEQ multiplex PCR. Of about 10,000 clones listed, approximately 83% are singletons. Regarding time point: 2014-2015 season, 7 days after vaccination. V usage is TRBV2 and J usage is TRBJ2-2; D is uncertain. This clonotype was obtained from an adult who received the influenza vaccine. Sequencing used CXCR5- memory CD4+ T cells sorted from blood, obtained 7 days after influenza vaccination. For the CDR3, the DNA is TGTGCCAGCAGTGGAGATAACACCGGGGAGCTGTTTTTT. It codes for CASSGDNTGELFF.